Presented here are 26 T cell receptor beta chains from one specimen sequenced in a study of control samples from healthy donors and cancer patients (TCRdb year 2020). The method behind the library was the immunoSEQ multiplex PCR assay. As stored in TCRdb, this immuneACCESS dataset retains in-frame rearrangements with V and J assigned. A fraction of the clones does not appear; measured against another copy, unresolved V genes explain less than half of the discrepancy, and the remainder lacks a known reason. A total of tens of thousands of clones appear in this sample, roughly 87% of them only once. The ten largest make up 5% to 7% of the sample. Material for sequencing was PBMCs. Receptor source: a man aged 55 to 69 with colorectal cancer.

The chain couples TRBV9 to TRBJ2-7; the match to TRBD1 covers 11 bases. Germline V lookup: CDR1 SGDLS, CDR2 YYNGEE. Unmatched junction bases numbered 7, after V lost 0 bases and J lost 5 bases. The CDR3 has 16 residues. CDR3 in amino acids: CASSVAIGTGGNEQYF. The CDR3 DNA reads TGTGCCAGCAGCGTAGCCATCGGGACAGGGGGGAACGAGCAGTACTTC.

In its sample, this clone was seen once. The chain recombines TRBV30 with TRBJ1-5; 10 bases are a match to TRBD1. The V segment lost 0 bases and the J segment 11 bases; nucleotides outside the gene matches: 7. This CDR3 contains 14 residues. From germline, CDR1 is GTSNPN and CDR2 SVGIG (reference sequence). The CDR3 sequence: CAWSVRTGGGTQHF. The CDR3 region has the DNA TGTGCCTGGAGTGTACGGACAGGGGGGGGCACCCAGCATTTT.

The rearrangement joins TRBV4-1 to TRBJ1-5; TRBD1 agrees at 9 bases. V trimming: 0 bases; J trimming: 6 bases; junction bases outside the gene matches: 3. This CDR3 comprises 15 residues. Looked up from germline, CDR1 is MGHRA and CDR2 is YSYEKL. The CDR3: CASSQDTGGGQPQHF. In DNA, the CDR3 is TGCGCCAGCAGCCAAGATACAGGGGGCGGTCAGCCCCAGCATTTT.

The chain employs TRBV5-1 and TRBJ2-2; tentative D call: TRBD2 (5 bases). From germline, CDR1 is SGHRS and CDR2 YFSETQ. Trimming took 4 bases from V and 5 from J, leaving 15 bases between them. The CDR3 covers 15 residues. The CDR3 region has the DNA TGCGCCAGCAGCCCACAGCGGTCGGGGACCGGGGAGCTGTTTTTT. This translates into CASSPQRSGTGELFF.

The chain carries TRBV19 and TRBJ2-3; perhaps TRBD2 as D (5 bases). This CDR3 has 13 amino acids. The V end lost 6 bases, the J end lost 8 bases, and 15 bases lay between the germline ends. Germline-derived CDR1 and CDR2 are LNHDA and SQIVND (reference sequence). For the CDR3, the DNA is TGTGCCAGTAGCCGGACTGTCGGAGGTACGCAGTATTTT. It yields the protein CASSRTVGGTQYF.

The genes are TRBV2 and TRBJ2-3; tentatively, D is TRBD1 or TRBD2 (5 bases each). CDR1 and CDR2 from the germline V gene are SNHLY and FYNNEI. This CDR3 is built from 13 residues. Here the CDR3 reads CASRAMWGDTQYF. The CDR3 bases are TGTGCATCAAGAGCGATGTGGGGGGATACGCAGTATTTT.

The CDR3 loop is CASSVVPDGDNSPLHF. For the CDR3, the DNA is TGTGCCAGCAGCGTAGTTCCGGATGGGGATAATTCACCCCTCCACTTT. The V gene is TRBV9, the J gene TRBJ1-6; unclear D gene. V lost 0 bases and J 5 bases, leaving 12 bases between the germline ends. Looked up from germline, CDR1 is SGDLS and CDR2 is YYNGEE. The CDR3 length is 16 residues.

CDR3 protein: CASSYSRHLNTEAFF. The CDR3 nucleotides read TGTGCCAGCAGTTACTCGAGACACTTGAACACTGAAGCTTTCTTT. The chain couples TRBV6-5 to TRBJ1-1; D unresolved. The CDR3 is made up of 15 amino acids. Germline CDR1 is MNHEY and CDR2 is SVGAGI. The V end lost 0 bases, the J end lost 0 bases, and 8 bases lay between the germline ends.

V gene TRBV5-1 combines with J gene TRBJ2-1; maybe TRBD1 (5 bases). Germline values: CDR1 SGHRS, CDR2 YFSETQ. The CDR3 extends over 15 amino acids. Trimming left V 6 bases short and J 6 bases short, with 19 bases between. The DNA of the CDR3 is TGCGCCAGCACCTTCCGGGCCACAGGCCTCAATGAGCAGTTCTTC. Its translation: CASTFRATGLNEQFF.

This clone was detected only once. The chain joins TRBV7-2 to TRBJ2-1; D is ambiguous. Germline V gene data show CDR1 as SGHTA and CDR2 as FQGNSA. The V end was cut by 4 bases, the J end by 4 bases, with 14 bases between. The CDR3 spans 15 residues. CDR3 amino acids: CASSSSRRRYNEQFF. The CDR3 DNA reads as TGTGCCAGCAGCTCCTCCCGGCGGCGTTACAATGAGCAGTTCTTC. The complete variable domain, with remaining parts taken from reference TRBV7-2 and TRBJ2-1, reads GAGVSQSPSNKVTEKGKDVELRCDPISGHTALYWYRQSLGQGLEFLIYFQGNSAPDKSGLPSDRFSAERTGGSVSTLTIQRTQQEDSAVYLCASSSSRRRYNEQFFGPGTRLTVL.

The CDR3 here is CASSPRGVEQYF. DNA of the CDR3: TGTGCCAGCAGCCCTAGGGGGGTCGAGCAGTACTTC. This chain joins TRBV6-6 and TRBJ2-7, with D possibly being TRBD1 or TRBD2 (6 bases each). The germline V gene has CDR1 MNHNY and CDR2 SVGAGI (reference sequence). V was cut by 6 bases and J by 6 bases, with 12 bases left in between. The CDR3 consists of 12 residues.

The gene calls are TRBV6-5 and TRBJ1-2, with 8 bases lining up with TRBD1. V shed 6 bases and J 5 bases; nucleotides not matched to a gene: 11. The CDR3 has 15 amino acids. Germline loops: CDR1 MNHEY, CDR2 SVGAGI. This chain's CDR3 is CASRQDRGGSYGYTF. CDR3 coding DNA: TGTGCCAGCAGACAAGACAGGGGAGGGAGTTATGGCTACACCTTC.

V usage is TRBV5-4 and J usage is TRBJ2-2; D may be TRBD1 or TRBD2 (7 bases each). Germline V gives CDR1 SGHNT, CDR2 YYREEE (reference sequence). Trimming removed 4 bases from V and 5 bases from J, with 18 bases in between. This CDR3 has 16 amino acids. CDR3 sequence (DNA): TGTGCCAGCAGCGCAGGGGGGGTTTCCGTAACCGGGGAGCTGTTTTTT. Amino acid sequence: CASSAGGVSVTGELFF.

The chain carries TRBV4-2 and TRBJ2-1; D gene ambiguous. V lost 6 bases and J lost 6, with 6 bases in between. Germline V gene lookup returns CDR1 LGHNA and CDR2 YNFKEQ. The CDR3 sequence is 11 residues long. As DNA, the CDR3 is TGTGCCAGCAGGACCCTCAATGAGCAGTTCTTC. It yields the protein CASRTLNEQFF.

V gene TRBV28 combines with J gene TRBJ2-4, with D perhaps matching TRBD2 (5 bases). The CDR3 runs to 14 residues. Germline V lookup: CDR1 MDHEN, CDR2 SYDVKM. Trimming left V 2 bases short and J 8 bases short, with 13 bases between. CDR3 DNA: TGTGCCAGCAGTTTAACCGGTCGGGGAGACATTCAGTACTTC. Its translation is CASSLTGRGDIQYF.

The gene calls are TRBV9 and TRBJ1-1; D ambiguous. Germline lookup yields CDR1 SGDLS and CDR2 YYNGEE. The CDR3 loop spans 13 amino acids. Trimming took 5 bases from V and 4 from J, leaving 12 bases between them. CDR3 amino acids: CASSEGGSTEAFF. CDR3 coding DNA: TGTGCCAGCAGTGAGGGAGGGAGCACTGAAGCTTTCTTT.

This clone occurred once. This chain connects TRBV6-2 or TRBV6-3 to TRBJ1-2; D ambiguous. Germline CDR1 is MNHEY and CDR2 is SVGEGT. Trimming took 4 bases from V and 6 from J, leaving 9 bases between them. This CDR3 has 12 residues. CDR3 loop: CASSSYPDGYTF. The CDR3 DNA is TGTGCCAGCAGTTCGTATCCAGATGGCTACACCTTC.

This chain links TRBV2 with TRBJ1-5, with D hard to call. Germline V gives CDR1 SNHLY, CDR2 FYNNEI. The CDR3 runs 13 residues. The V end was cut by 4 bases, the J end by 1 base, with 5 bases between. Here the CDR3 DNA reads TGTGCCAGCAGTGCGGGGAGCAATCAGCCCCAGCATTTT. Translation gives CASSAGSNQPQHF.

The rearrangement links TRBV27 to TRBJ1-5; D is unresolved. Germline V gene lookup returns CDR1 MNHEY and CDR2 SMNVEV (reference sequence). V shed 2 bases and J shed 0 bases, with 8 bases lying between them. The CDR3 loop spans 15 amino acids. CDR3 sequence reads: CASSLVGSSNQPQHF. The CDR3 DNA reads TGTGCCAGCAGTTTAGTAGGCAGTAGCAATCAGCCCCAGCATTTT.

The chain recombines TRBV5-1 with TRBJ1-3; perhaps TRBD1 as D (5 bases). The CDR3 consists of 15 residues. Between the trimmed V and J ends, which lost 2 bases and 8 bases, there was a span of 17 bases. The germline V gene encodes CDR1 SGHRS and CDR2 YFSETQ. In nucleotides, the CDR3 is TGCGCCAGCAGCTTACGGGACGCGCGTGAAGACACCATATATTTT. This codes for CASSLRDAREDTIYF.

This chain uses TRBV7-6 with TRBJ2-2; D is undetermined. The CDR3 has 15 amino acids. CDR1 and CDR2 from the germline V gene are SGHVS and FNYEAQ. The ends were cut back, 1 base at V and 2 bases at J, with 8 bases in the middle. CDR3 amino acids: CASSLVSSNTGELFF. The CDR3 DNA is TGTGCCAGCAGCTTAGTGTCTTCAAACACCGGGGAGCTGTTTTTT.

The chain recombines TRBV19 with TRBJ2-5; D may be TRBD1 (6 bases). This CDR3 comprises 16 residues. The V and J ends lost 2 bases and 2 bases respectively, with 15 bases between them. CDR1 and CDR2 (germline): LNHDA, SQIVND (reference sequence). DNA of the CDR3: TGTGCCAGTAGTATACGACGCGGACAGCCACAAGAGACCCAGTACTTC. It codes for CASSIRRGQPQETQYF.

This clone showed up just once. The V call is TRBV7-9, the J call TRBJ1-6, with no clear D. The germline V and J ends were trimmed by 3 bases and 1 base, with 7 bases remaining between them. Germline V gene sequence: CDR1 SEHNR, CDR2 FQNEAQ (reference sequence). The CDR3 loop spans 15 amino acids. CDR3 region: CASSFLGSYNSPLHF. CDR3 DNA sequence: TGTGCCAGCAGCTTTCTAGGGTCCTATAATTCACCCCTCCACTTT.

The rearrangement uses TRBV14 and TRBJ1-2, with D possibly TRBD1 on 5 matching bases. The CDR3 length is 14 residues. Trimming stripped 4 bases from V and 7 bases from J, with 16 bases between. CDR1 is SGHDN and CDR2 is FVKESK in the germline V gene. The CDR3 DNA reads as TGTGCCAGCAGCCTCGTTCCAGGGTTCGGTGGCTACACCTTC. It specifies CASSLVPGFGGYTF.

The chain has TRBV7-3 and TRBJ1-1; tentatively, D is TRBD1 (6 bases). Trimming cost V 1 base and J 11 bases, with 11 bases left between them. The germline CDR1 and CDR2 sequences are SGHTA and FQGTGA. The CDR3 length is 12 residues. The CDR3, as DNA: TGTGCCAGCAGCTTAATGGGGGGCGAGGCTTTCTTT. This gives the protein CASSLMGGEAFF.

The rearrangement links TRBV15 to TRBJ2-1; D possibly corresponds to TRBD2 (5 bases). The length of the CDR3 is 16 residues. CDR1 is LNHNV, CDR2 YYDKDF, per germline (reference sequence). V was pared by 0 bases and J by 1 base, with 10 bases between. The CDR3 here is CATSRDRRGSYNEQFF. The CDR3 region has the DNA TGTGCCACCAGCAGAGATCGCCGGGGTTCCTACAATGAGCAGTTCTTC.